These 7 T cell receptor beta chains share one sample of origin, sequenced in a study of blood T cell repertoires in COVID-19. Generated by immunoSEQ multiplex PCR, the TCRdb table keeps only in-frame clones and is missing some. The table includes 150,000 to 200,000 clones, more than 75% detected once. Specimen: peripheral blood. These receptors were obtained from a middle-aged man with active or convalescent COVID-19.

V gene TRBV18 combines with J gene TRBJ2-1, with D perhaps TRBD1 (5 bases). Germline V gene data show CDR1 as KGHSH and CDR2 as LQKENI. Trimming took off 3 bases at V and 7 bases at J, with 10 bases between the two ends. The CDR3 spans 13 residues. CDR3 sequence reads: CASSPSPGNEQFF. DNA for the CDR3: TGTGCCAGCTCACCTTCCCCAGGGAATGAGCAGTTCTTC.

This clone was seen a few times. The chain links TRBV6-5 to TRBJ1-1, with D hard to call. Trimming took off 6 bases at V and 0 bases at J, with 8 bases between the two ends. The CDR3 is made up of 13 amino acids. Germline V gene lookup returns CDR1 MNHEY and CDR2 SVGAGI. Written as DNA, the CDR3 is TGTGCCAGCAGGGCCGACATGAACACTGAAGCTTTCTTT. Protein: CASRADMNTEAFF.

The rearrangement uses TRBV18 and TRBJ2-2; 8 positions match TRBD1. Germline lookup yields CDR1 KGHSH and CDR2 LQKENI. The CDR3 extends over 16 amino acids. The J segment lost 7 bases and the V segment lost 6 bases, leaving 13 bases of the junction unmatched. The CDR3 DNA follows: TGTGCCAGCTCGCCCATGGACAGGGATCGAGGCGGGGAGCTGTTTTTT. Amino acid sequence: CASSPMDRDRGGELFF.

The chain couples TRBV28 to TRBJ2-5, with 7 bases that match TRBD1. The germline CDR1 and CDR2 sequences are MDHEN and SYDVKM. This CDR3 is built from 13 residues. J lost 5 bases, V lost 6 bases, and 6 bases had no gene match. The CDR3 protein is CASRIDRVETQYF. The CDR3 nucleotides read TGTGCCAGCAGAATTGACAGGGTGGAGACCCAGTACTTC. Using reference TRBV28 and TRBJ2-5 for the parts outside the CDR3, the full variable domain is DVKVTQSSRYLVKRTGEKVFLECVQDMDHENMFWYRQDPGLGLRLIYFSYDVKMKEKGDIPEGYSVSREKKERFSLILESASTNQTSMYLCASRIDRVETQYFGPGTRLLVL.

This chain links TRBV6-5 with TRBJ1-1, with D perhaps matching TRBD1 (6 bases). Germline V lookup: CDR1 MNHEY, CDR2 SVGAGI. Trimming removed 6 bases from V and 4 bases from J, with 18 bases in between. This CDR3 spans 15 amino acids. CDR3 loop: CASRVRGGQRTEAFF. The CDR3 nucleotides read TGTGCCAGCAGGGTCCGCGGGGGGCAGCGCACTGAAGCTTTCTTT.

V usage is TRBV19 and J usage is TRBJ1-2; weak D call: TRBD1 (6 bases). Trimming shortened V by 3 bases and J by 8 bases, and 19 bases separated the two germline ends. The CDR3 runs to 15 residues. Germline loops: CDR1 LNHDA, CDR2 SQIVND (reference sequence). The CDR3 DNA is TGTGCCAGTAGTATTGCACAGGGAAGTTCGGGCGGCTACACCTTC. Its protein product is CASSIAQGSSGGYTF.

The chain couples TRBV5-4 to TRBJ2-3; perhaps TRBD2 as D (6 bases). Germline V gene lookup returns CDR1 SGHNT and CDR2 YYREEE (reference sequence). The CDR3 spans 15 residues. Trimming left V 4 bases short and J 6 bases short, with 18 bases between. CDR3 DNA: TGTGCCAGCAGCACCCGGGCTATGGCGGGGGATACGCAGTATTTT. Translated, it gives CASSTRAMAGDTQYF.